This T cell receptor (beta chain) was captured by sequencing in a study of T cell responses to AZD1222 COVID-19 vaccine. Points from the study as a whole: Mapped onto spike, vaccine-associated CD4 TCRs spanned it and were dominant at 160-218 and 743-854. Scientists sampled the repertoires only once the peak T cell response had passed. Females outnumbered males among donors, who were mostly white British; clonal diversity was possibly underestimated.

Assay: immunoSEQ multiplex PCR; the TCRdb copy retains only in-frame clones and omits some. The table lists 150,000 to 200,000 clones, 90% to 95% of them singletons. Turning to this clone: Antigen specificity is unknown.

This receptor was obtained from an adult who received the AZD1222 COVID-19 vaccine. The material was peripheral blood, obtained 28 days after the second AZD1222 dose.

The CDR3 loop is CASSLWVAGASYEQYF. CDR3 DNA: TGTGCCAGCAGTTTATGGGTAGCGGGAGCGTCCTACGAGCAGTACTTC. V usage is TRBV27 and J usage is TRBJ2-7; TRBD2 matches 9 bases. V trimming: 1 base; J trimming: 1 base; junction bases outside the gene matches: 5. In germline, CDR1 is MNHEY, CDR2 SMNVEV (reference sequence). The CDR3 runs to 16 residues.